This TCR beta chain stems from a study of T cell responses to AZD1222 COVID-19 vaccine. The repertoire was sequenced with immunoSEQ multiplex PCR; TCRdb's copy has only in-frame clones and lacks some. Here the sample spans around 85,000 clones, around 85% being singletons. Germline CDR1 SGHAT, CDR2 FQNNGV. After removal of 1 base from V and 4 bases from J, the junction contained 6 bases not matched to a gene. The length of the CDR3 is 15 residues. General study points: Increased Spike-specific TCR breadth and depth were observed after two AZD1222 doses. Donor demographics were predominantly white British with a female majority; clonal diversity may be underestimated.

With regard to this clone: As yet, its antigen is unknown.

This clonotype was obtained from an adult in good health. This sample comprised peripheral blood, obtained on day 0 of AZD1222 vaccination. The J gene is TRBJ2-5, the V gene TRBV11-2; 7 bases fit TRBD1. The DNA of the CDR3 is TGTGCCAGCAGCTTAGTGCCGACAGGGACAGAGACCCAGTACTTC. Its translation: CASSLVPTGTETQYF.